The 5 T cell receptor beta chains below all came from one sample that was sequenced in a study of T cell responses to AZD1222 COVID-19 vaccine. Repertoires were generated with immunoSEQ multiplex PCR, while TCRdb's copy carries only in-frame clones and drops some. The sample has roughly 120,000 clones, 90% to 95% seen once. The input for sequencing was peripheral blood, taken on day 0 of AZD1222 vaccination. These receptors all stem from an adult in good health.

The chain recombines TRBV6-1 with TRBJ1-5, with D possibly matching TRBD1 (5 bases). CDR1 is MNHNS, CDR2 SASEGT, per germline. The CDR3 runs to 18 residues. V shed 2 bases and J shed 4 bases, with 21 bases lying between them. The CDR3 DNA sequence: TGTGCCAGCAGTGAAATAGTATGGGTGGGGACCTTTAATCAGCCCCAGCATTTT. Protein sequence: CASSEIVWVGTFNQPQHF.

This clone came up once. This chain joins TRBV13 and TRBJ1-4; 7 bases align to TRBD1. The CDR3 loop spans 14 amino acids. CDR1 is PRHDT, CDR2 FYEKMQ, per germline (reference sequence). V lost 5 bases, J lost 7 bases, and 7 bases stayed unmatched. CDR3 loop: CASSHRGLGEKLFF. In DNA form, the CDR3 reads TGTGCCAGCAGCCACAGGGGTTTAGGTGAAAAACTGTTTTTT. The full variable domain, completed using reference TRBV13 and TRBJ1-4, is AAGVIQSPRHLIKEKRETATLKCYPIPRHDTVYWYQQGPGQDPQFLISFYEKMQSDKGSIPDRFSAQQFSDYHSELNMSSLELGDSALYFCASSHRGLGEKLFFGSGTQLSVL.

The V and J genes are TRBV27 and TRBJ2-2; D is unclear. Germline V gives CDR1 MNHEY, CDR2 SMNVEV (reference sequence). The CDR3 has 15 amino acids. V gave up 5 bases and J gave up 5 bases, with 15 bases separating them. The CDR3 is CASSPQDLRTGELFF. CDR3 coding DNA: TGTGCCAGCAGTCCTCAGGATCTGAGGACCGGGGAGCTGTTTTTT.

This clone appeared a single time. The rearrangement links TRBV6-1 to TRBJ2-7, with D possibly matching TRBD1 (5 bases). CDR3 length: 15 amino acids. Trimming stripped 2 bases from V and 3 bases from J, with 14 bases between. Germline V gene data show CDR1 as MNHNS and CDR2 as SASEGT. The CDR3: CASSEMPGMNYEQYF. CDR3 bases: TGTGCCAGCAGTGAAATGCCAGGGATGAACTACGAGCAGTACTTC.

This chain joins TRBV30 and TRBJ2-1; D unresolved. Germline V gene sequence: CDR1 GTSNPN, CDR2 SVGIG (reference sequence). V was cut by 2 bases and J by 4 bases, with 6 bases left in between. This CDR3 region has 12 residues. The chain's CDR3 is CAWSSAYNEQFF. The CDR3 DNA reads as TGTGCCTGGAGTTCCGCTTACAATGAGCAGTTCTTC.